Sequencing of this T cell receptor beta chain was carried out in a study of patients and donors after allogeneic stem cell transplantation (TCRdb year 2020). Preparation of the library involved RT-PCR. TCRdb lists the instrument as NextSeq 550. In TCRdb, the public reads were trimmed at Q25 with fastp and aligned with MiXCR, with productive beta chains retained. Rows merge per CDR3 protein into single entries with the most common DNA and genes. This sample lists about 210,000 distinct CDR3 sequences; 35% to 45% were detected once. Of the sample, roughly 12% falls within the top ten clones. Comments on this clonotype: Its antigen is unknown. No base-level quality is on record; no much larger clone is a single base apart.

V loses 5 bases of germline sequence and J loses 7 bases, and the interval between the two ends is 10 bases. The germline V gene gives CDR1 as MDHEN and CDR2 as SYDVKM. Inclusive of the bounding cysteine and phenylalanine, the CDR3 is 12 residues long. The only DNA kept is the CDR3, 36 bases in frame from the first base. Sequencing used blood, either unsorted or a sorted T cell fraction (not recorded which). The sequence is built from TRBV28 and TRBJ2-3; the D gene cannot be named for sure. This clonotype originated in a human donor who was either an allogeneic HSCT recipient or a stem cell or donor lymphocyte infusion donor (not recorded which). It is not recorded whose cells these are; they may come from a transplant donor. The CDR3 protein: CASSPLGNTQYF. The DNA is TGTGCCAGCAGTCCCCTGGGGAATACGCAGTATTTT.